Listed here is a single TCR beta chain. The specificity of this receptor is unknown. The record has no base qualities; no much larger clone is one base away. Library construction relied on 5' RACE. This sample was sequenced with an Illumina HiSeq 2500. A second PCR of roughly 7 to 11 cycles was performed with a sample-barcoded 5' primer and a J-beta primer mix. Each TCR beta cDNA molecule received a unique molecular identifier from a template-switch 5' adaptor carrying 12 random nucleotides. Each sample yielded at least 3 million CDR3-containing paired-end reads. All of the RNA was converted into first-strand cDNA using the Mint cDNA synthesis kit, with a TRBC-specific oligonucleotide serving as the primer. All cDNA was treated with uracil-DNA glycosylase and then went through a first 18-cycle PCR with the universal primers M1SS and BC2_uni_R. Per the source publication's procedure: For normalization, 1 million high-quality reads, each with a distinct molecular identifier, were randomly selected from each sample. Reads with shared molecular identifiers were discarded instead of being binned into consensus sequences. MiTCR, set to a Q25 quality threshold and the strictest error-elimination algorithm, was used for CDR3 identification, clonotype clustering and error correction. A nonparametric unseen species model with Euler transformation was used to estimate lower-bound total TCR beta diversity. The public reads were reprocessed in TCRdb via fastp at Q25 and MiXCR, keeping in-frame beta chains. Rows are combined by CDR3 protein, so each entry shows the most common genes and DNA. These V and J calls are TCRdb output, not the study's own analysis. The sample yields over a million distinct CDR3 sequences; approximately 59% were counted once. Over 5% of the sample lies in the top ten.

This sample was included in a study of blood T cells in healthy people across ages (dated by TCRdb to about 2015). In the study overall: In model experiments, template switching captured roughly one uniquely barcoded TCR beta cDNA molecule for every two T cells. To avoid experimental bias, donors of different ages were spread randomly across the sequencing lanes. Four age groups were formed from the donors: young (average approximately 15 years), middle-aged (just under 40), aged (62) and long-lived (less than 85). Using the same blood draw, the study looked at two additional independent replicas of 1 million unique cDNA reads for two donors, one aged 18 to 30 and the other aged 80 or older. The study measured age-related changes in TCR beta repertoire diversity using deep sequencing normalized with unique cDNA molecular identifiers.

V loses 5 bases, J loses 0 bases, and the germline ends lie 19 bases apart. Reading the germline V gene (reference sequence) gives CDR1 SEHNR and CDR2 FQNEAQ. Counted from cysteine to phenylalanine, this CDR3 has 17 amino acids. Only the CDR3 portion is preserved as DNA: 51 bases, with reading frame beginning at the first base. Systemically healthy Caucasian individuals from Russia, approximately 39 in total and aged about 6 to 100 years, were included as donors. Each donor gave about 11 milliliters of peripheral blood, drawn into EDTA-treated Vacutainer tubes. Ficoll-Paque density-gradient centrifugation was used to isolate PBMCs, with at least 7 million obtained per sample. Trizol reagent was used to extract total RNA from the PBMCs, yielding at least 6 micrograms per sample. Naive CD45RAhigh/CD27high T cell percentages were measured by flow cytometry on a PBMC aliquot from every donor. Paper-wide results and their limitations: Estimates of total diversity based on one million sequenced T cells were considered lower bounds and underestimates. Observed TCR beta diversity per million T cells fell roughly linearly with age, and a significant reduction was already apparent by age roughly 40. Compared with the aged group, more naive CD4+ T cells, fewer expanded clones and increased TCR diversity were shown by the long-lived group, suggesting age selection. Because profiling used bulk unsorted PBMCs, naive and antigen-experienced compartments could not be compared conclusively. Donor CMV infection status was unknown, potentially confounding age-related changes in expanded clonotypes. The percentage of naive T cells measured by flow cytometry correlated strongly with observed TCR beta diversity.

The sequence came from a young man in good health. Sequenced sample: blood. The rearranged chain carries TRBV7-9 and TRBJ1-1; the D gene cannot be named for sure. The CDR3 region has the sequence CASSNPLFLTLNTEAFF. The bases read TGTGCCAGCAGCAATCCTCTTTTCCTTACCCTGAACACTGAAGCTTTCTTT.